The entry below describes one TCR beta chain. Its target is unknown. This sample stems from a study of cytomegalovirus exposure and HLA in healthy donors. The primer mix had 60 Vbeta and 13 Jbeta primers. As handled by the study authors: An analysis that came later counted tens of millions of unique TCR beta chains, approximately 11 million shared. The table came from immunoSEQ multiplex PCR; TCRdb's copy has only in-frame clones and leaves some out. V, J and clone size reflect that table, while D and trimming were determined from the DNA. Of over 150,000 clones listed, around 80% are singletons. Per germline, CDR1 MNHEY and CDR2 SVGAGI. The V and J ends lost 6 bases and 3 bases respectively, with 14 bases between them. The CDR3 has 14 residues. Findings of the study overall: A later analysis reportedly found fewer N-insertions in an Asian-associated ancestry cluster than the roughly 730-donor mean. Among TCR beta chains, those listed as cytomegalovirus-associated numbered over 150. The classifier reportedly diagnosed cytomegalovirus status with high sensitivity and specificity.

This chain connects TRBV6-5 to TRBJ1-2; D is possibly TRBD1 (6 bases). Sequenced sample: PBMCs. This receptor was obtained from a male donor in good health and CMV-seronegative. The CDR3, as DNA: TGTGCCAGCAGGCGCACAGGGTCGGACTATGGCTACACCTTC. Amino acids: CASRRTGSDYGYTF.